This TCR beta chain was identified in a study of blood T cells in healthy people across ages. Overall study results and limits: Fewer expanded clones and more diversity marked long-lived versus aged donors.

The CDR3 has 15 residues. The junction had 6 bases not matched to a gene; V was cut back by 0 bases and J by 6 bases. Per germline, CDR1 ENHRY and CDR2 SYGVKD. Turning to this clonotype: Its specificity is unknown.

A J-beta primer mix and a sample-barcoded 5' primer were used in a second PCR of roughly 6 to 12 cycles. Every cDNA molecule carried a tag from a template-switch adaptor bearing 12 random nucleotides. In TCRdb, the 5' RACE reads were re-called with MiXCR into one record per CDR3 protein. The sample lists around 1.5 million distinct CDR3 sequences; roughly 40% were seen once. The individuals who served as donors were healthy Caucasians living in Russia, aged about 6 to 100. The source of this sequence is a woman between 18 and 29 years old in good health. The rearrangement links TRBV10-3 to TRBJ1-2, with TRBD1 identical over 8 bases. Source material: blood. The CDR3 region is CAISESGQDGHGYTF. Written as DNA, the CDR3 is TGTGCCATCAGTGAGTCGGGACAGGATGGGCATGGCTACACCTTC.